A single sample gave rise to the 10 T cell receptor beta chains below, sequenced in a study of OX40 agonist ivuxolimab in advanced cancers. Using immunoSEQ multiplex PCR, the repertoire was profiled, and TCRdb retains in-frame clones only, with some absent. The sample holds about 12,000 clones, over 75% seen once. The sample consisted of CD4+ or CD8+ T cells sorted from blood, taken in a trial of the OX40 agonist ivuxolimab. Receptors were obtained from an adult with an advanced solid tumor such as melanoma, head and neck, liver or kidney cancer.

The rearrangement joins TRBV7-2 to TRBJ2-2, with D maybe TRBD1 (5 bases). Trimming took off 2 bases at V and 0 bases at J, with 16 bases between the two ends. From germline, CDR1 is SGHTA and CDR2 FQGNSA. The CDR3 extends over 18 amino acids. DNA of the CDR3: TGTGCCAGCAGCTTAATCCCTTTCGTGACAGCGAACACCGGGGAGCTGTTTTTT. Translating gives CASSLIPFVTANTGELFF. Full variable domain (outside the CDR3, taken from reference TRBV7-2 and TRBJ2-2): GAGVSQSPSNKVTEKGKDVELRCDPISGHTALYWYRQSLGQGLEFLIYFQGNSAPDKSGLPSDRFSAERTGGSVSTLTIQRTQQEDSAVYLCASSLIPFVTANTGELFFGEGSRLTVL.

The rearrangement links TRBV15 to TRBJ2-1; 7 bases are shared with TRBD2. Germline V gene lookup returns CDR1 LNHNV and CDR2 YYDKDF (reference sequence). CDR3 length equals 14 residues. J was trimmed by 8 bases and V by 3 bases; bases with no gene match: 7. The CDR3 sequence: CATSSPGREHEQFF. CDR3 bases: TGTGCCACCAGCAGCCCGGGGCGGGAGCATGAGCAGTTCTTC.

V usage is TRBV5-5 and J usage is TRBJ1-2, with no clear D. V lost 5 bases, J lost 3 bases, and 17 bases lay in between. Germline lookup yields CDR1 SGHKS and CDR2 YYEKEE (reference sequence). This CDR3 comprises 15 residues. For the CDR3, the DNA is TGTGCCAGCAGGTCGTATAGCCCAACATACTATGGCTACACCTTC. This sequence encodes CASRSYSPTYYGYTF.

DNA for the CDR3: TGTGCCAGCACCCCAGGTCCCACAGGGTACACCTACGAGCAGTACTTC. This sequence encodes CASTPGPTGYTYEQYF. The chain joins TRBV28 to TRBJ2-7, with D possibly TRBD1 on 6 matching bases. The V and J ends lost 7 bases and 2 bases respectively, with 21 bases between them. The germline V gene encodes CDR1 MDHEN and CDR2 SYDVKM. This CDR3 is 16 amino acids long.

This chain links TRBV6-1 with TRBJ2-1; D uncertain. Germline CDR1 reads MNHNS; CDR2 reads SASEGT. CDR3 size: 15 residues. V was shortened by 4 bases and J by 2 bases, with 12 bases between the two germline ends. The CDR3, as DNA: TGTGCCAGCAGTGGTTTCACATCGGCCTACAATGAGCAGTTCTTC. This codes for CASSGFTSAYNEQFF.

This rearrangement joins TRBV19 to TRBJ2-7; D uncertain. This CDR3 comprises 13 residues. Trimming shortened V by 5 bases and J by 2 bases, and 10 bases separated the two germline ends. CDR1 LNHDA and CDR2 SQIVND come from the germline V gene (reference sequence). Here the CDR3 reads CASSVRKPYEQYF. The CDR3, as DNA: TGTGCCAGTAGTGTGCGCAAACCCTACGAGCAGTACTTC. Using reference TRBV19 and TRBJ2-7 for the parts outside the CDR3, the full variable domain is DGGITQSPKYLFRKEGQNVTLSCEQNLNHDAMYWYRQDPGQGLRLIYYSQIVNDFQKGDIAEGYSVSREKKESFPLTVTSAQKNPTAFYLCASSVRKPYEQYFGPGTRLTVT.

The CDR3 nucleotides are TGTGCCACCTGGCCGGTGGCGGGGGGGCCCAATGAGCAGTTCTTC. It encodes CATWPVAGGPNEQFF. The genes are TRBV7-9 and TRBJ2-1, with TRBD2 identical over 9 bases. The J segment lost 6 bases and the V segment lost 10 bases, leaving 13 bases of the junction unmatched. Germline assignment: CDR1 SEHNR and CDR2 FQNEAQ (reference sequence). The CDR3 consists of 15 residues.

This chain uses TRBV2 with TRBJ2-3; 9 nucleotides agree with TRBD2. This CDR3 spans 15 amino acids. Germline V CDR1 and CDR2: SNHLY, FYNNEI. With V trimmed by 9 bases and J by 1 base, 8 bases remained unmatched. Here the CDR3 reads CARHGSSGGTDTQYF. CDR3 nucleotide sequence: TGTGCCAGGCATGGCTCTAGCGGGGGCACAGATACGCAGTATTTT.

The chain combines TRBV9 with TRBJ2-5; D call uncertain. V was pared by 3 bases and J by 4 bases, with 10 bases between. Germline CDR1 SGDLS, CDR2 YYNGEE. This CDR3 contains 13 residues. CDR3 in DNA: TGTGCCAGCAGCGGCATATTTCCAGAGACCCAGTACTTC. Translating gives CASSGIFPETQYF.

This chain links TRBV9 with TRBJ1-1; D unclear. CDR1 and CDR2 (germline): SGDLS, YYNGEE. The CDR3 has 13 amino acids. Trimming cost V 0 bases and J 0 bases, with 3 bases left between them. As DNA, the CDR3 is TGTGCCAGCAGCGTAGGAATGAACACTGAAGCTTTCTTT. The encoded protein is CASSVGMNTEAFF.